These T cell receptor beta chains were read from a single sample in a study of cytomegalovirus exposure and HLA in healthy donors. Sequenced by immunoSEQ multiplex PCR; TCRdb stores in-frame clones only, minus some. The table has some 160,000 clones, about 79% seen once. The sequenced material came from PBMCs. Receptors originate from a man aged 45-65 years in good health and CMV-seropositive. CDR3s include the opening cysteine and the closing phenylalanine or tryptophan. The order of the fields is J gene, D gene, V gene, clone size, CDR3 protein, CDR3 DNA. A D gene is named only where the DNA matches it firmly. Clone size is shown for a subset of rows, as once, few, many or a class of expanded clone.

TRBJ2-7	TRBD2	TRBV2	-	CASSDELAGEQYF	TGTGCCAGCAGTGACGAGCTAGCGGGCGAGCAGTACTTC
TRBJ2-1	TRBD1	TRBV6-5	-	CASSGAGTGGYEQFF	TGTGCCAGCAGTGGGGCTGGGACAGGGGGTTATGAGCAGTTCTTC
TRBJ2-1	TRBD2	TRBV5-1	-	CASSRASSGKNEQFF	TGCGCCAGCAGCCGCGCGTCTAGCGGGAAAAATGAGCAGTTCTTC
TRBJ2-7	-	TRBV7-9	-	CASSPIGSSYEQYF	TGTGCCAGCAGCCCCATTGGGAGCTCCTACGAGCAGTACTTC
TRBJ2-7	-	TRBV7-9	-	CASSLGGDEQYF	TGTGCCAGCAGCTTAGGGGGGGACGAGCAGTACTTC
TRBJ1-2	TRBD1	TRBV19	-	CASSIDLGDRGRNNYGYTF	TGTGCCAGTAGTATAGATCTGGGGGACAGGGGGCGTAATAACTATGGCTACACCTTC
TRBJ2-3	TRBD2	TRBV15	-	CATSGTSGRRYTDTQYF	TGTGCCACCAGCGGGACTAGCGGGAGGAGGTACACAGATACGCAGTATTTT
TRBJ2-7	-	TRBV7-9	-	CASSFAGTDGQYF	TGTGCCAGCAGCTTCGCGGGGACCGACGGGCAGTACTTC
TRBJ1-4	-	TRBV19	few	CASSTGFRARNEKLFF	TGTGCCAGTAGTACGGGGTTTCGGGCCAGGAATGAAAAACTGTTTTTT
TRBJ2-1	TRBD1	TRBV5-1	-	CASSPYRGQDEQFF	TGCGCCAGCAGCCCCTACAGGGGGCAGGATGAGCAGTTCTTC
TRBJ2-2	-	TRBV29-1	-	CSVRRSGLANTGELFF	TGCAGCGTTCGAAGGTCGGGGTTGGCGAACACCGGGGAGCTGTTTTTT
TRBJ1-1	TRBD1	TRBV10-3	few	CAIRDRVENTEAFF	TGTGCCATCAGGGACAGGGTGGAGAACACTGAAGCTTTCTTT
TRBJ2-3	TRBD2	TRBV11-2	-	CASSLAGSGRTDTQYF	TGTGCCAGCAGCTTAGCGGGTAGCGGGAGAACAGATACGCAGTATTTT
TRBJ2-1	-	TRBV30	-	CAWSTGVDEQFF	TGTGCCTGGTCCACGGGAGTAGATGAGCAGTTCTTC
TRBJ2-5	TRBD1	TRBV2	-	CASSEGDRAQETQYF	TGTGCCAGCAGTGAAGGGGACAGGGCTCAAGAGACCCAGTACTTC
TRBJ2-7	TRBD1	TRBV7-2	-	CASRSGTGLGRSYEQYF	TGTGCCAGCAGGTCCGGGACAGGGCTGGGGAGGTCCTACGAGCAGTACTTC
TRBJ1-1	-	TRBV7-9	-	CASSLGEIVGTEAFF	TGTGCCAGCAGCTTAGGGGAGATCGTAGGCACTGAAGCTTTCTTT
TRBJ1-2	-	TRBV14	-	CASSLFSGGYGYTF	TGTGCCAGCAGCCTTTTTAGCGGGGGCTATGGCTACACCTTC
TRBJ2-7	-	TRBV11-2	-	CASSLGRGLDYEQYF	TGTGCCAGCAGCTTAGGCAGGGGATTAGACTACGAGCAGTACTTC
TRBJ2-7	TRBD1	TRBV10-2	-	CASSETGVINEQYF	TGCGCCAGCAGTGAGACAGGGGTAATCAACGAGCAGTACTTC
TRBJ2-3	TRBD1	TRBV11-2	-	CASSPWRTGMTDTQYF	TGTGCCAGCAGCCCATGGAGGACAGGGATGACAGATACGCAGTATTTT
TRBJ1-2	TRBD1	TRBV6-5	-	CASSSGTGPYGYTF	TGTGCCAGCAGTTCGGGGACAGGACCTTATGGCTACACCTTC
TRBJ2-1	-	TRBV5-4	few	CASSLAPTDYNEQFF	TGTGCCAGCAGCTTGGCCCCGACAGATTACAATGAGCAGTTCTTC
TRBJ2-7	-	TRBV11-2	-	CASSFLRGGVSSYEQYF	TGTGCCAGCAGCTTCCTGCGTGGCGGGGTTAGCTCCTACGAGCAGTACTTC
TRBJ1-6	TRBD1	TRBV9	-	CASSASGGASPLHF	TGTGCCAGCAGCGCCTCAGGGGGCGCTTCACCCCTCCACTTT
TRBJ2-5	TRBD1	TRBV11-3	few	CASSSFGQGETQYF	TGTGCCAGCAGCTCCTTCGGACAGGGCGAGACCCAGTACTTC
TRBJ1-6	-	TRBV2	-	CASRDSRESPLHF	TGTGCCAGCCGGGACTCTAGAGAATCACCCCTCCACTTT
TRBJ2-1	TRBD2	TRBV4-2	once	CASSLWTSGGVSDEQFF	TGTGCCAGCAGCCTCTGGACTAGCGGGGGGGTTTCGGATGAGCAGTTCTTC
TRBJ2-5	-	TRBV7-9	-	CASSYGGQETQYF	TGTGCCAGCAGCTATGGAGGACAAGAGACCCAGTACTTC